These 8 T cell receptor beta chains originate from one sample sequenced in a study of blood T cell repertoires in COVID-19. Only in-frame clones appear in the TCRdb table, and some are missing; sequencing was by immunoSEQ multiplex PCR. Found here are about 150,000 clones, approximately 90% of them singletons; the top ten hold 2.4%. Specimen: peripheral blood. Every receptor here comes from a woman in her seventies with acute or convalescent COVID-19.

The rearrangement links TRBV4-3 to TRBJ2-1; the match to TRBD2 covers 8 bases. CDR1 and CDR2 (germline): LGHNA, YSLEER. This CDR3 spans 17 amino acids. The V segment lost 0 bases and the J segment 6 bases; nucleotides outside the gene matches: 10. CDR3 sequence (DNA): TGCGCCAGCAGCCAAGATAGAGTCGGACTAGCTGGCAATGAGCAGTTCTTC. This gives the protein CASSQDRVGLAGNEQFF.

The chain carries TRBV28 and TRBJ2-1; maybe TRBD1 (5 bases). CDR3 size: 15 residues. V dropped 5 bases and J dropped 2 bases, with 13 bases sitting between them. Germline CDR1 is MDHEN and CDR2 is SYDVKM. CDR3 in amino acids: CASSGRRGPYNEQFF. CDR3 bases: TGTGCCAGCAGTGGCCGTAGGGGCCCCTACAATGAGCAGTTCTTC.

This rearrangement joins TRBV27 to TRBJ1-5; a possible D gene is TRBD1 (5 bases). V lost 5 bases to trimming and J lost 9 bases, with 14 bases between them. The CDR3 is 13 amino acids. Germline assignment: CDR1 MNHEY and CDR2 SMNVEV (reference sequence). CDR3 sequence (DNA): TGTGCCAGCAGTCGATGGGGGGGAGGGCCCCAGCATTTT. Residues: CASSRWGGGPQHF.

The rearrangement uses TRBV7-2 and TRBJ1-5; no clear D gene. Germline V gene data show CDR1 as SGHTA and CDR2 as FQGNSA. Trimming left V 0 bases short and J 3 bases short, with 9 bases between. The CDR3 covers 15 residues. CDR3 DNA: TGTGCCAGCAGCTTAGCCACAGAACTCAATCAGCCCCAGCATTTT. It codes for CASSLATELNQPQHF.

This clone was counted a single time. V and J are TRBV6-2 or TRBV6-3 and TRBJ2-4; 8 bases fit TRBD1. There are 15 residues in the CDR3. Germline loops: CDR1 MNHEY, CDR2 SVGEGT. The V and J ends lost 5 bases and 1 base, in that order; junction bases with no gene match: 4. The CDR3 protein is CASSDRGHAKNIQYF. CDR3 nucleotides: TGTGCCAGCAGTGACAGGGGCCATGCCAAAAACATTCAGTACTTC.

This rearrangement joins TRBV12-3 or TRBV12-4 to TRBJ2-7; D unresolved. V lost 3 bases, J lost 6 bases, and 6 bases lay in between. The CDR3 has 11 amino acids. The CDR3 DNA follows: TGTGCCAGCAGTTTCTACGGCGAGCAGTACTTC. Translation: CASSFYGEQYF.

Many counts were recorded for this clone. Other DNA sequences in this specimen translate into the identical CDR3. The chain is built from TRBV9 and TRBJ2-5; TRBD2 agrees at 10 bases. The CDR3 is 17 amino acids. The germline V gene has CDR1 SGDLS and CDR2 YYNGEE. The V and J ends lost 1 base and 1 base, in that order; junction bases with no gene match: 7. In nucleotides, the CDR3 is TGTGCCAGCAGCGTACGGGGGAGCGGGGGGGCCCAAGAGACCCAGTACTTC. Amino acid sequence: CASSVRGSGGAQETQYF. Based on the CDR3 plus reference TRBV9 and TRBJ2-5, the full variable domain is DSGVTQTPKHLITATGQRVTLRCSPRSGDLSVYWYQQSLDQGLQFLIQYYNGEERAKGNILERFSAQQFPDLHSELNLSSLELGDSALYFCASSVRGSGGAQETQYFGPGTRLLVL.

The genes are TRBV7-3 and TRBJ2-1; the D gene is possibly TRBD1 (6 bases). Germline CDR1 reads SGHTA; CDR2 reads FQGTGA. V was trimmed by 4 bases and J by 4 bases, leaving 8 bases between them. The CDR3 runs 13 residues. CDR3 nucleotides: TGTGCCAGCAGCTCCGGACAGTACAATGAGCAGTTCTTC. It translates to CASSSGQYNEQFF.